Listed here are 20 T cell receptor beta chains from one sample, sequenced in a study of PD-L1 blockade in urothelial cancer. Using immunoSEQ multiplex PCR, the repertoire was profiled, and TCRdb retains in-frame clones only, with some absent. The sample yields some 110,000 clones, 75% to 95% seen once. Time point indicated: peripheral blood 6 weeks after treatment start. The material was PBMCs, obtained around atezolizumab (anti-PD-L1) treatment. The receptors derive from a man aged 60 to 75 with urothelial cancer.

The CDR3 region is CASSQAGGPDNEQFF. Written as DNA, the CDR3 is TGTGCCAGCAGCCAAGCGGGGGGGCCTGACAATGAGCAGTTCTTC. The chain uses TRBV4-2 and TRBJ2-1; TRBD2 matches 8 bases. Germline CDR1 and CDR2: LGHNA and YNFKEQ. V lost 1 base and J lost 5; bases outside the gene matches: 4. The CDR3 runs to 15 residues.

The chain joins TRBV9 to TRBJ2-2; 9 bases match TRBD1. The trim removed 3 bases at V and 7 bases at J, leaving 1 base unmatched. Germline V gives CDR1 SGDLS, CDR2 YYNGEE. This CDR3 region has 13 residues. The CDR3 here is CASSADRGGELFF. Here the CDR3 DNA reads TGTGCCAGCAGCGCGGACAGGGGCGGGGAGCTGTTTTTT.

This chain joins TRBV5-6 and TRBJ1-1, with D possibly matching TRBD1 (6 bases). The CDR3 has 15 amino acids. The germline gives CDR1 SGHDT, CDR2 YYEEEE. V was cut by 2 bases and J by 11 bases, with 22 bases left in between. Here the CDR3 reads CASSFGTEPPQGAFF. As DNA, the CDR3 is TGTGCCAGCAGCTTTGGGACCGAACCCCCGCAGGGGGCTTTCTTT.

CDR3 coding DNA: TGTGCCAGCAGCTTGGACGGGACCGGGACTAGTTCGGAGACCCAGTACTTC. Amino acids: CASSLDGTGTSSETQYF. This rearrangement joins TRBV11-2 to TRBJ2-5; 8 nucleotides align to TRBD2. The trim removed 3 bases at V and 5 bases at J, leaving 14 bases unmatched. CDR1 and CDR2 from the germline V gene are SGHAT and FQNNGV. The CDR3 spans 17 residues.

The rearrangement joins TRBV28 to TRBJ2-7; 8 nucleotides match TRBD1. Germline-derived CDR1 and CDR2 are MDHEN and SYDVKM. The CDR3 is 15 amino acids. Unmatched junction bases numbered 8, after V lost 3 bases and J lost 4 bases. CDR3 amino acids: CASSFGRQGRYEQYF. In nucleotides, the CDR3 is TGTGCCAGCAGTTTTGGGAGACAGGGGCGGTACGAGCAGTACTTC. The full variable domain, rest sourced from reference TRBV28 and TRBJ2-7, is DVKVTQSSRYLVKRTGEKVFLECVQDMDHENMFWYRQDPGLGLRLIYFSYDVKMKEKGDIPEGYSVSREKKERFSLILESASTNQTSMYLCASSFGRQGRYEQYFGPGTRLTVT.

The CDR3 sequence is CASRENGETQYF. The CDR3 region has the DNA TGTGCCAGCAGAGAGAATGGAGAGACCCAGTACTTC. The chain carries TRBV28 and TRBJ2-5; no clear D gene. V lost 6 bases, J lost 4 bases, and 9 bases lay in between. The CDR3 covers 12 residues. Germline lookup yields CDR1 MDHEN and CDR2 SYDVKM.

J is TRBJ2-1 and V is TRBV7-2; D is possibly TRBD1 (5 bases). The CDR3 is 15 amino acids. The germline V gene encodes CDR1 SGHTA and CDR2 FQGNSA. The V end lost 3 bases, the J end lost 4 bases, and 13 bases lay between the germline ends. The chain's CDR3 is CASSFGQGRYNEQFF. Written as DNA, the CDR3 is TGTGCCAGCAGCTTCGGACAAGGACGATACAATGAGCAGTTCTTC.

V is TRBV7-2 and J is TRBJ1-1; D is ambiguous. Germline V gene sequence: CDR1 SGHTA, CDR2 FQGNSA. The CDR3 extends over 13 amino acids. V was clipped by 5 bases and J by 4 bases, with 11 bases between them. For the CDR3, the DNA is TGTGCCAGCAGCCGGATCGCGGGCACTGAAGCTTTCTTT. Protein product: CASSRIAGTEAFF.

This rearrangement joins TRBV6-6 to TRBJ2-1; 10 bases are shared with TRBD1. The CDR3 has 15 amino acids. Germline CDR1 MNHNY, CDR2 SVGAGI (reference sequence). V lost 2 bases to trimming and J lost 4 bases; unmatched junction nucleotides: 2. In DNA, the CDR3 is TGTGCCAGCAGTTACCCGGGACAGGGGTACAATGAGCAGTTCTTC. Translation: CASSYPGQGYNEQFF.

The chain links TRBV4-2 to TRBJ2-1; 7 bases map to TRBD1. The germline gives CDR1 LGHNA, CDR2 YNFKEQ. This CDR3 is 16 amino acids long. Trimming at V came to 2 bases and at J to 4 bases, leaving 8 bases not matched to a gene. In DNA form, the CDR3 reads TGTGCCAGCAGCCAATCCCGGGACAGCCGGTACAATGAGCAGTTCTTC. Amino acids: CASSQSRDSRYNEQFF.

The gene calls are TRBV5-1 and TRBJ2-5; 9 bases map to TRBD1. Germline V gene lookup returns CDR1 SGHRS and CDR2 YFSETQ. This CDR3 spans 13 amino acids. Losses at the gene ends were 4 bases for V and 6 bases for J; bases not matched to a gene: 4. The CDR3 coding sequence is TGCGCCAGCAGCCAAGGACAGGGGCAGACCCAGTACTTC. Translating gives CASSQGQGQTQYF. Drawing the rest from reference TRBV5-1 and TRBJ2-5, the complete variable domain is KAGVTQTPRYLIKTRGQQVTLSCSPISGHRSVSWYQQTPGQGLQFLFEYFSETQRNKGNFPGRFSGRQFSNSRSEMNVSTLELGDSALYLCASSQGQGQTQYFGPGTRLLVL.

This clone was detected only once. This sequence joins TRBV29-1 and TRBJ2-5, with a weak D call TRBD2 (5 bases). CDR1 SQVTM and CDR2 ANQGSEA come from the germline V gene. There are 12 residues in the CDR3. Trimming removed 4 bases at V and 1 base at J, with 7 bases between. In nucleotides, the CDR3 is TGCAGCGTTGCCGGGGTCCAAGAGACCCAGTACTTC. This translates into CSVAGVQETQYF.

This clone appeared a single time. The V and J genes are TRBV30 and TRBJ2-1; D may be TRBD2 (6 bases). Looked up from germline, CDR1 is GTSNPN and CDR2 is SVGIG (reference sequence). There are 13 residues in the CDR3. Trimming took 4 bases from V and 5 from J, leaving 12 bases between them. CDR3 amino acids: CAWTRGAHNEQFF. CDR3 DNA sequence: TGTGCCTGGACCCGCGGGGCCCACAATGAGCAGTTCTTC.

The sample holds many counts of this clone. The CDR3 sequence is CASSLVVAGEFQETQYF. CDR3 DNA sequence: TGTGCCAGCAGCTTAGTAGTAGCGGGGGAGTTCCAAGAGACCCAGTACTTC. J is TRBJ2-5 and V is TRBV7-2; TRBD2 matches at 9 bases. There are 17 residues in the CDR3. V trimming: 1 base; J trimming: 1 base; junction bases outside the gene matches: 7. Per the germline V gene, CDR1 is SGHTA and CDR2 is FQGNSA.

The J gene is TRBJ2-7, the V gene TRBV12-2; the DNA was not used to check the table's D call, TRBD2. TRBV12-2 corresponds to a pseudogene. The CDR3 spans 15 residues. The CDR3 is CASRSKGGASYEQYF. CDR3 sequence (DNA): TGTGCAAGTCGCTCGAAGGGGGGGGCCTCCTACGAGCAGTACTTC.

The chain has TRBV4-3 and TRBJ2-1; D is ambiguous. Deletions cut 3 bases from V and 4 bases from J, with 13 bases between. CDR3 length equals 15 residues. The germline CDR1 and CDR2 sequences are LGHNA and YSLEER. This CDR3 is CASSHNQPGYNEQFF. The CDR3 nucleotides are TGCGCCAGCAGCCATAACCAGCCAGGATACAATGAGCAGTTCTTC.

The gene calls are TRBV18 and TRBJ2-3; D remains unclear. CDR3 size: 12 residues. The germline CDR1 and CDR2 sequences are KGHSH and LQKENI. V lost 3 bases and J 2 bases, leaving 3 bases between the germline ends. CDR3 DNA: TGTGCCAGCTCACCCAACACAGATACGCAGTATTTT. Its translation is CASSPNTDTQYF.

This chain uses TRBV2 with TRBJ2-3; a weak D match, TRBD2 (5 bases). CDR1 and CDR2 from the germline V gene are SNHLY and FYNNEI. This CDR3 has 14 amino acids. The V gene lost 6 bases and the J gene lost 6 bases, with 16 bases spanning the gap. The CDR3, as DNA: TGTGCCAGCAGCTACGAAAGCGGAGGCGATACGCAGTATTTT. As protein: CASSYESGGDTQYF. Together with reference TRBV2 and TRBJ2-3, the CDR3 gives the full variable domain: EPEVTQTPSHQVTQMGQEVILRCVPISNHLYFYWYRQILGQKVEFLVSFYNNEISEKSEIFDDQFSVERPDGSNFTLKIRSTKLEDSAMYFCASSYESGGDTQYFGPGTRLTVL.

This clone appeared a single time. The chain joins TRBV7-3 to TRBJ2-2; a weak D match, TRBD1 (6 bases). Trimming removed 10 bases from V and 7 bases from J, with 25 bases in between. Germline assignment: CDR1 SGHTA and CDR2 FQGTGA. The CDR3 spans 16 residues. As DNA, the CDR3 is TGTGCCACCACCGGACAGTTAATGACCCCCCTCGGGGAGCTGTTTTTT. Its translation is CATTGQLMTPLGELFF.

J is TRBJ2-5 and V is TRBV2; a possible D gene is TRBD2 (6 bases). Germline CDR1 SNHLY, CDR2 FYNNEI. CDR3 length: 12 amino acids. With 4 bases removed from V and 4 bases from J, the gap between germline ends came to 7 bases. CDR3 protein: CASSVRGETQYF. CDR3 in DNA: TGTGCCAGCAGTGTGCGGGGAGAGACCCAGTACTTC.